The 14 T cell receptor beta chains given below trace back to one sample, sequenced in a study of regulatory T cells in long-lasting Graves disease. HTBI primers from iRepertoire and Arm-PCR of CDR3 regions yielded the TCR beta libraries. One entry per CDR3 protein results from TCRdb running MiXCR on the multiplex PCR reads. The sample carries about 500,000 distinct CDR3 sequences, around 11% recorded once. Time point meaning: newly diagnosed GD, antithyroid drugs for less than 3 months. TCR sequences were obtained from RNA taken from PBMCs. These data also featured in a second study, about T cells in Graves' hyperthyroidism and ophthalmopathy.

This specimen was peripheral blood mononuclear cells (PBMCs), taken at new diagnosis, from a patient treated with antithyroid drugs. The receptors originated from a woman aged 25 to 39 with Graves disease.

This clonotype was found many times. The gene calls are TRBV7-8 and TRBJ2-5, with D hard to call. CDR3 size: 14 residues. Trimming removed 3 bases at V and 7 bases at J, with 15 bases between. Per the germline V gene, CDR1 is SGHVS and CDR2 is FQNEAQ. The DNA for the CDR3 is TGTGCCAGCAGCTTCATGTCAGACGCAGGGACCCAGTACTTC. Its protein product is CASSFMSDAGTQYF. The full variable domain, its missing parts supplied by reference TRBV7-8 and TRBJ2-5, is GAGVSQSPRYKVAKRGQDVALRCDPISGHVSLFWYQQALGQGPEFLTYFQNEAQLDKSGLPSDRFFAERPEGSVSTLKIQRTQQEDSAVYLCASSFMSDAGTQYFGPGTRLLVL.

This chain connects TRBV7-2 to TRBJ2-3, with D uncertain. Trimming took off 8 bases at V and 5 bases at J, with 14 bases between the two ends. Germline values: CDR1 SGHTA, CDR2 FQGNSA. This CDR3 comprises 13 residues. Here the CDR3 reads CASQDSGGDTQYF. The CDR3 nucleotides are TGTGCCAGCCAAGACTCCGGCGGAGATACGCAGTATTTT.

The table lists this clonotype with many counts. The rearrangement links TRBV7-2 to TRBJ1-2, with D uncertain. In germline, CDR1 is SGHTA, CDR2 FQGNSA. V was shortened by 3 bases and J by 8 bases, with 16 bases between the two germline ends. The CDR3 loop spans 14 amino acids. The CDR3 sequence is CASSFFRRTEGYTF. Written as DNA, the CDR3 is TGTGCCAGCAGCTTTTTCCGGCGGACGGAGGGCTACACCTTC. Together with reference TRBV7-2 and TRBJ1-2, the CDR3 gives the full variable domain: GAGVSQSPSNKVTEKGKDVELRCDPISGHTALYWYRQSLGQGLEFLIYFQGNSAPDKSGLPSDRFSAERTGGSVSTLTIQRTQQEDSAVYLCASSFFRRTEGYTFGSGTRLTVV.

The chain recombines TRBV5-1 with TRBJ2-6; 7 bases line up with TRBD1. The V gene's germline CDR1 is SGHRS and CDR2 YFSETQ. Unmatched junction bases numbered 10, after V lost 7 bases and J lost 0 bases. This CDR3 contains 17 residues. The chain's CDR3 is CASCSGTVRSGANVLTF. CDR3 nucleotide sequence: TGCGCCAGCTGCTCAGGGACAGTCCGCTCTGGGGCCAACGTCCTGACTTTC.

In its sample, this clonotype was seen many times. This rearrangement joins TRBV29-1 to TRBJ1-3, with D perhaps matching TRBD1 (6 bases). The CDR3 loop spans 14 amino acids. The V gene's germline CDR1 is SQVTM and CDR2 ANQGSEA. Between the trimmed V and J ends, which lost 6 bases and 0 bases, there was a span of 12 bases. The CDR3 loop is CSVEGGTSGNTIYF. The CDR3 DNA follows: TGCAGCGTCGAGGGGGGAACCTCTGGAAACACCATATATTTT.

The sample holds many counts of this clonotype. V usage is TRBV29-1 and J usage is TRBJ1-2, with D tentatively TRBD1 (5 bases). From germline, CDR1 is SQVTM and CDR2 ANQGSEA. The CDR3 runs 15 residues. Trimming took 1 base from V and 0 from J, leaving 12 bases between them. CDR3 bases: TGCAGCGTTGAAGGGGGCCAGGATACTAACTATGGCTACACCTTC. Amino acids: CSVEGGQDTNYGYTF.

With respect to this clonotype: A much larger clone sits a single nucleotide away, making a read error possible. The CDR3 bases are TGTGCCAGCAGTTACGATGCTAGCGGAAGCTCCTACAATGAGCAGTACTTC. Its protein is CASSYDASGSSYNEQYF. This rearrangement joins TRBV6-2 or TRBV6-3 to TRBJ2-7, with 7 nucleotides matching TRBD2. The CDR3 runs 17 residues. V lost 2 bases and J lost 7; bases outside the gene matches: 17. Germline CDR1 and CDR2: MNHEY and SVGEGT.

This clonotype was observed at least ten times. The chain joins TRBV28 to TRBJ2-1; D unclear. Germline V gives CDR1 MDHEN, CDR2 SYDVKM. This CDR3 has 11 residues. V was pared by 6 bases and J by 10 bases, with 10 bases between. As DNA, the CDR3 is TGTGCCAGCAGCCAGGCTCCGGAGCAGTTCTTC. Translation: CASSQAPEQFF.

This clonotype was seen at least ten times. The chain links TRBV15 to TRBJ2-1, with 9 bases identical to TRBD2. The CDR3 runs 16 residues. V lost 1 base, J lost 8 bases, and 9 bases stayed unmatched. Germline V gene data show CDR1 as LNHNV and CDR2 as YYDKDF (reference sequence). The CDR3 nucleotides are TGTGCCACCAGCAGAGTACTAGCGGGTGCCCCCGATGAGCAGTTCTTC. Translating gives CATSRVLAGAPDEQFF.

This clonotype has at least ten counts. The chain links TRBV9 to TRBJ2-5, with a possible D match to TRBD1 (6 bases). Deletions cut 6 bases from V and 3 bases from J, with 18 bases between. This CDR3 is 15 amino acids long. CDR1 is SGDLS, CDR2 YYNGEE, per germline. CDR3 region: CASNLGGWDEETQYF. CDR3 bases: TGTGCCAGCAACTTAGGGGGATGGGATGAAGAGACCCAGTACTTC.

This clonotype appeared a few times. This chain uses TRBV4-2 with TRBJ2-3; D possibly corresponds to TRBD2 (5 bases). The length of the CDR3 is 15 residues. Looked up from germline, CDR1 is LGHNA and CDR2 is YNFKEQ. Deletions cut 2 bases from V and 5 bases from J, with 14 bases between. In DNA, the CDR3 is TGTGCCAGCAGCCAAAGAGGGATGGGGATAGATACGCAGTATTTT. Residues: CASSQRGMGIDTQYF.

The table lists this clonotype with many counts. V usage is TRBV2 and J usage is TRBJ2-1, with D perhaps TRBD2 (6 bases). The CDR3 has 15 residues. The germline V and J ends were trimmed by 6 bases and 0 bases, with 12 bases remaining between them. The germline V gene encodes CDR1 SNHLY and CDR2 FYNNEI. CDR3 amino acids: CASRLGLSSYNEQFF. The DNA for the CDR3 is TGTGCCAGCAGGCTAGGACTATCCTCCTACAATGAGCAGTTCTTC.

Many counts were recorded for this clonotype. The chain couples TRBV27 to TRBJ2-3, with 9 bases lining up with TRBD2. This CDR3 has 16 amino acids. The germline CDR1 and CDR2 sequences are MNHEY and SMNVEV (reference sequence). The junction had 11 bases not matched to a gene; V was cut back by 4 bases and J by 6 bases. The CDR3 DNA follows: TGTGCCAGCAGTTCCCTAGCGGGAAGTGCTGCGGATACGCAGTATTTT. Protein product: CASSSLAGSAADTQYF.

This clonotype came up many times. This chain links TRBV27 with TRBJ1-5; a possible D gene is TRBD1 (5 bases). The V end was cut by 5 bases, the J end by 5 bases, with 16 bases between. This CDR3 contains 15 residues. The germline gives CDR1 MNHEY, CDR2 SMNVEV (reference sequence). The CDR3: CASSARTGGDQPQHF. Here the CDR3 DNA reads TGTGCCAGCAGTGCAAGAACGGGGGGGGATCAGCCCCAGCATTTT.